Shown below are 10 T cell receptor beta chains from a single sample sequenced in a study of T cell changes during pregnancy in multiple sclerosis. Some clones are missing from TCRdb's copy, which holds only in-frame ones; the method was immunoSEQ multiplex PCR. The sample includes approximately 83,000 clones, around 92% of them seen just once. The material sequenced was peripheral blood, taken in the third trimester of pregnancy. Receptors originate from a female donor with multiple sclerosis, enrolled in a pregnancy study.

CDR3 loop: CASRGLAGGRNEQYF. The CDR3 DNA reads as TGTGCCAGCCGTGGACTAGCGGGCGGTAGAAACGAGCAGTACTTC. J is TRBJ2-7 and V is TRBV27; 11 nucleotides match TRBD2. This CDR3 spans 15 amino acids. In germline, CDR1 is MNHEY, CDR2 SMNVEV (reference sequence). V trimming: 8 bases; J trimming: 5 bases; junction bases outside the gene matches: 11.

V and J are TRBV5-1 and TRBJ2-2; TRBD1 matches at 10 bases. The V gene end was trimmed by 3 bases and the J gene end by 4 bases; junction bases not matched to a gene: 6. The CDR3 extends over 16 amino acids. The germline V gene has CDR1 SGHRS and CDR2 YFSETQ. The CDR3 is CASSSGTGDVTGELFF. CDR3 coding DNA: TGCGCCAGCAGCTCCGGGACAGGGGATGTCACCGGGGAGCTGTTTTTT.

The chain recombines TRBV30 with TRBJ2-6; 11 bases map to TRBD1. The CDR3 sequence is 14 residues long. J lost 4 bases, V lost 5 bases, and 1 base had no gene match. Per the germline V gene, CDR1 is GTSNPN and CDR2 is SVGIG (reference sequence). CDR3 bases: TGTGCCTGGGGACAGGGGGCCGGGGCCAACGTCCTGACTTTC. This sequence encodes CAWGQGAGANVLTF.

V and J are TRBV19 and TRBJ2-1; TRBD2 matches 9 bases. This CDR3 contains 17 residues. Germline V gives CDR1 LNHDA, CDR2 SQIVND (reference sequence). V was pared by 7 bases and J by 8 bases, with 18 bases of the junction left unmatched. CDR3 in amino acids: CASISLGGLATGDEQFF. Here the CDR3 DNA reads TGTGCCAGTATTTCCCTAGGGGGACTAGCTACGGGGGATGAGCAGTTCTTC.

The gene calls are TRBV10-2 and TRBJ2-5; 7 nucleotides agree with TRBD1. CDR3 length: 15 amino acids. Germline V gene lookup returns CDR1 WSHSY and CDR2 SAAADI. The V gene end was trimmed by 7 bases and the J gene end by 3 bases; junction bases not matched to a gene: 11. In DNA form, the CDR3 reads TGCGCCAGCAAAGTGTTGCCAGGGGGAAAAGAGACCCAGTACTTC. Translation gives CASKVLPGGKETQYF.

CDR3 amino acids: CASSPDRLSYQPQHF. The CDR3 region has the DNA TGTGCCAGCAGTCCGGACAGGTTGTCTTACCAGCCCCAGCATTTT. The rearrangement joins TRBV27 to TRBJ1-5; 7 nucleotides agree with TRBD1. The germline V gene encodes CDR1 MNHEY and CDR2 SMNVEV (reference sequence). J was trimmed by 7 bases and V by 5 bases; bases with no gene match: 11. This CDR3 comprises 15 residues.

This clone was observed a single time. V usage is TRBV28 and J usage is TRBJ2-3, with 7 bases aligning to TRBD2. CDR1 and CDR2 (germline): MDHEN, SYDVKM. Germline trimming cut 11 bases from V and 9 bases from J; bases unmatched to any gene: 11. CDR3 length: 12 residues. In nucleotides, the CDR3 is TGTGCCGGAAGGGGCGGGAGTGGCACGCAGTATTTT. Translation: CAGRGGSGTQYF.

The chain links TRBV19 to TRBJ2-7, with TRBD1 matching 9 bases. Germline CDR1 and CDR2: LNHDA and SQIVND (reference sequence). Germline trimming cut 6 bases from V and 3 bases from J; bases unmatched to any gene: 6. The CDR3 sequence is 14 residues long. The CDR3 coding sequence is TGTGCCAGTAGCCCCGGGACAGGGATCTACGAGCAGTACTTC. Translated, it gives CASSPGTGIYEQYF.

This clone has just a few counts. A junction end diverges from the germline sequence, so it may reflect a read error. V and J are TRBV7-7 and TRBJ2-2; 10 bases are shared with TRBD1. CDR1 is SSHAT, CDR2 FNYEAQ, per germline (reference sequence). The CDR3 is made up of 16 amino acids. The CDR3 DNA reads as TGTGCTAGCAGGGATGACGGGACAGGGGACACCGGGGAGCTGTTTTTT. Residues: CASRDDGTGDTGELFF.

CDR3 protein: CASSKIGTREGGTQYF. The CDR3 DNA sequence: TGTGCCAGCAGCAAAATCGGGACGAGGGAGGGTGGTACGCAGTATTTT. J is TRBJ2-3 and V is TRBV21-1; the tabulated D call, TRBD2, remains unverified against the DNA. TRBV21-1 is tagged as a pseudogene. The CDR3 contains 16 residues.